The sequence of this TCR beta chain was determined in a study of patients and donors after allogeneic stem cell transplantation. Via MiXCR, TCRdb re-called the RT-PCR reads, giving one row per CDR3 protein. The table includes approximately 90,000 distinct CDR3 sequences, 4.5% to 5% detected once. The CDR3 is made up of 13 amino acids. The V end was cut by 0 bases, the J end by 6 bases, with 6 bases between. This clonotype ranks as medium-sized. The sequenced sample consisted of blood, either unsorted or a sorted T cell fraction (not recorded which). The TCR sequence derives from a human donor who was either an allogeneic HSCT recipient or a stem cell or donor lymphocyte infusion donor (not recorded which). It is not recorded whose cells these are; they may come from a transplant donor. The J gene is TRBJ1-5, the V gene TRBV12-3 or TRBV12-4; D is undetermined. CDR3: CASSLALGQPQHF. CDR3 sequence (DNA): TGTGCCAGCAGTTTAGCGCTCGGTCAGCCCCAGCATTTT.